The rows below give T cell receptor beta chains drawn from one sample of a study of blood T cell repertoires in COVID-19. Some clones are missing from TCRdb's copy, which holds only in-frame ones; the method was immunoSEQ multiplex PCR. The sample consists of roughly 200,000 clones, about nine tenths of them appearing once. The specimen was PBMCs or T cells enriched from blood (not recorded which). These receptors originate from a man aged 25-40 years in a cohort exposed to, infected with or recovered from COVID-19 (not recorded which). The CDR3 runs from the conserved cysteine through the conserved F or W. The D gene is left open where the match is weak. Clone size is not always given. Where it is, it says once, few, many or a class for expanded clones.

abundance: once
j_gene: TRBJ2-7
d_gene: TRBD2
v_gene: TRBV9
CDR3nt: TGTGCCAGCAGCGTAGCCGGCACTAGCGGGAGAAACTACGAGCAGTACTTC
CDR3aa: CASSVAGTSGRNYEQYF

abundance: .
j_gene: TRBJ2-5
d_gene: .
v_gene: TRBV7-9
CDR3nt: TGTGCCAGCAGCTTATTTGTTAGCCAAGAGACCCAGTACTTC
CDR3aa: CASSLFVSQETQYF

abundance: .
j_gene: TRBJ1-5
d_gene: .
v_gene: TRBV9
CDR3nt: TGTGCCAGCAGCGTAGGTAACAATCAGCCCCAGCATTTT
CDR3aa: CASSVGNNQPQHF

abundance: few
j_gene: TRBJ2-7
d_gene: TRBD2
v_gene: TRBV7-3
CDR3nt: TGTGCCAGCAGCTCGGCCGGGACTAGGTGGCACGAGCAGTACTTC
CDR3aa: CASSSAGTRWHEQYF

abundance: .
j_gene: TRBJ2-4
d_gene: TRBD2
v_gene: TRBV9
CDR3nt: TGTGCCAGCAGCGGGACTAGCGGGAGGGCCAGAGACATTCAGTACTTC
CDR3aa: CASSGTSGRARDIQYF

abundance: .
j_gene: TRBJ1-2
d_gene: .
v_gene: TRBV20-1
CDR3nt: TGCAGTGCTAGTGGCAGCGATCCCTATGGCTACACCTTC
CDR3aa: CSASGSDPYGYTF

abundance: .
j_gene: TRBJ1-2
d_gene: .
v_gene: TRBV19
CDR3nt: TGTGCCAGCTCCCCTGGACAGTCGACGAAAAACTATGGCTACACCTTC
CDR3aa: CASSPGQSTKNYGYTF

abundance: few
j_gene: TRBJ2-7
d_gene: TRBD2
v_gene: TRBV5-1
CDR3nt: TGCGCCAGCAGCATAGGACTAGCAAGAGGGTCCTACGAGCAGTACTTC
CDR3aa: CASSIGLARGSYEQYF

abundance: .
j_gene: TRBJ2-3
d_gene: TRBD1
v_gene: TRBV5-5
CDR3nt: TGTGCCAGCGCGCTAACAGGGGGCGAAGATACGCAGTATTTT
CDR3aa: CASALTGGEDTQYF

abundance: .
j_gene: TRBJ1-5
d_gene: .
v_gene: TRBV28
CDR3nt: TGTGCCAGCAGTTTAGGGCATCCGGATCAGCCCCAGCATTTT
CDR3aa: CASSLGHPDQPQHF

abundance: .
j_gene: TRBJ1-1
d_gene: TRBD1
v_gene: TRBV3-1/TRBV3-2
CDR3nt: TGTGCCAGCAGCCGGACAGGGGGTTTTGAAGCTTTCTTT
CDR3aa: CASSRTGGFEAFF

abundance: .
j_gene: TRBJ1-5
d_gene: .
v_gene: TRBV27
CDR3nt: TGTGCCAGCAGTCAGGGTCGGGGGGGACAGCCCCAGCATTTT
CDR3aa: CASSQGRGGQPQHF

abundance: .
j_gene: TRBJ1-2
d_gene: .
v_gene: TRBV6-2/TRBV6-3
CDR3nt: TGTGCCAGCACTTCCTCTCCCCCGGGACAAGACTATGGCTACACCTTC
CDR3aa: CASTSSPPGQDYGYTF

abundance: .
j_gene: TRBJ2-1
d_gene: .
v_gene: TRBV19
CDR3nt: TGTGCCAGTAGTCGAGACAGGACATATAGCGATGAGCAGTTCTTC
CDR3aa: CASSRDRTYSDEQFF

abundance: .
j_gene: TRBJ1-3
d_gene: TRBD1
v_gene: TRBV5-6
CDR3nt: TGTGCCAGCAGCGGCGGGACAGGGAACTCTGGAAACACCATATATTTT
CDR3aa: CASSGGTGNSGNTIYF

abundance: .
j_gene: TRBJ1-1
d_gene: .
v_gene: TRBV19
CDR3nt: TGTGCCAGTAGTGTAAGCATGAACACTGAAGCTTTCTTT
CDR3aa: CASSVSMNTEAFF

abundance: .
j_gene: TRBJ1-5
d_gene: .
v_gene: TRBV11-2
CDR3nt: TGTGCCAGCAGCCCGGGGGGGGGCCCCCAGCCCCAGCATTTT
CDR3aa: CASSPGGGPQPQHF

abundance: .
j_gene: TRBJ2-3
d_gene: .
v_gene: TRBV28
CDR3nt: TGTGCCAGCAGAACCAGGGCCACCACTAGCACAGATACGCAGTATTTT
CDR3aa: CASRTRATTSTDTQYF

abundance: once
j_gene: TRBJ2-2
d_gene: TRBD1
v_gene: TRBV5-8
CDR3nt: TGTGCCAGCAGCGACGGACAGGGAACCACCGGGGAGCTGTTTTTT
CDR3aa: CASSDGQGTTGELFF

abundance: .
j_gene: TRBJ1-6
d_gene: TRBD1
v_gene: TRBV5-1
CDR3nt: TGCGCCAGCAGCTTGGAGGGACAGGGGGGTAATTCACCCCTCCACTTT
CDR3aa: CASSLEGQGGNSPLHF

abundance: .
j_gene: TRBJ1-2
d_gene: .
v_gene: TRBV20-1
CDR3nt: TGCAGTGCTAGTAGTCGCACTGCTGAGGGCTACACCTTC
CDR3aa: CSASSRTAEGYTF

abundance: .
j_gene: TRBJ1-5
d_gene: TRBD1
v_gene: TRBV28
CDR3nt: TGTGCCAGCAGCTCGACAGGGGTAGAATTAGCCCAGCATTTT
CDR3aa: CASSSTGVELAQHF

abundance: .
j_gene: TRBJ1-4
d_gene: TRBD1
v_gene: TRBV27
CDR3nt: TGTGCCAGCAGTTTATGGACAGGGGAGGCGGAAAAACTGTTTTTT
CDR3aa: CASSLWTGEAEKLFF

abundance: .
j_gene: TRBJ2-2
d_gene: .
v_gene: TRBV29-1
CDR3nt: TGCAGCTCCCGAACGGACACCGGGGAGCTGTTTTTT
CDR3aa: CSSRTDTGELFF

abundance: .
j_gene: TRBJ1-3
d_gene: .
v_gene: TRBV9
CDR3nt: TGTGCCAGCAGCGCCCGTTATAGAGAAAACACCATATATTTT
CDR3aa: CASSARYRENTIYF

abundance: .
j_gene: TRBJ2-1
d_gene: .
v_gene: TRBV7-9
CDR3nt: TGTGCCAGCAGCCGCCCTTTGAGCAATGAGCAGTTCTTC
CDR3aa: CASSRPLSNEQFF

abundance: .
j_gene: TRBJ2-3
d_gene: .
v_gene: TRBV28
CDR3nt: TGTGCCAGCAGTTCGCAGGGGGGCCGGGCAGATACGCAGTATTTT
CDR3aa: CASSSQGGRADTQYF

abundance: .
j_gene: TRBJ2-5
d_gene: TRBD2
v_gene: TRBV5-4
CDR3nt: TGTGCCAGCAGCTTGGCCGGGACTAGCGGGAGTGAGACCCAGTACTTC
CDR3aa: CASSLAGTSGSETQYF

abundance: .
j_gene: TRBJ2-1
d_gene: .
v_gene: TRBV15
CDR3nt: TGTGCCACCAGCAGAGATGACGTGGGGGCCCCCGGGGATGAGCAGTTCTTC
CDR3aa: CATSRDDVGAPGDEQFF

abundance: once
j_gene: TRBJ2-2
d_gene: TRBD1
v_gene: TRBV9
CDR3nt: TGTGCCAGCAGCGTAGCCGGGACAGGCACCACCGGGGAGCTGTTTTTT
CDR3aa: CASSVAGTGTTGELFF

abundance: .
j_gene: TRBJ2-6
d_gene: TRBD1
v_gene: TRBV27
CDR3nt: TGTGCCAGCAGTTTAAAGGGACAGGCCTCTGGGGCCAACGTCCTGACTTTC
CDR3aa: CASSLKGQASGANVLTF

abundance: .
j_gene: TRBJ2-7
d_gene: .
v_gene: TRBV3-1/TRBV3-2
CDR3nt: TGTGCCAGCAGCCAAGAAAGAGGGAACTACGAGCAGTACTTC
CDR3aa: CASSQERGNYEQYF

abundance: once
j_gene: TRBJ2-6
d_gene: .
v_gene: TRBV29-1
CDR3nt: TGCAGCGTTGAAGGGGCTGGAGGGGCCCTCTCTGGGGCCAACGTCCTGACTTTC
CDR3aa: CSVEGAGGALSGANVLTF

abundance: .
j_gene: TRBJ1-2
d_gene: .
v_gene: TRBV19
CDR3nt: TGTGCCAGTAGTAAGGTTCCCCGGGAGTACGATGGCTACACCTTC
CDR3aa: CASSKVPREYDGYTF

abundance: .
j_gene: TRBJ1-1
d_gene: .
v_gene: TRBV28
CDR3nt: TGTGCCAGCAGTTTTTACGGAGCCCTCATGAACACTGAAGCTTTCTTT
CDR3aa: CASSFYGALMNTEAFF

abundance: .
j_gene: TRBJ1-5
d_gene: TRBD1
v_gene: TRBV28
CDR3nt: TGTGCCAGCAGTCCCGACAGGGTCTATAGCAATCAGCCCCAGCATTTT
CDR3aa: CASSPDRVYSNQPQHF

abundance: .
j_gene: TRBJ2-5
d_gene: TRBD1
v_gene: TRBV5-1
CDR3nt: TGCGCCAGCACCAACAGGGGGCCTAATTCGGAGACCCAGTACTTC
CDR3aa: CASTNRGPNSETQYF

abundance: .
j_gene: TRBJ2-3
d_gene: TRBD2
v_gene: TRBV28
CDR3nt: TGTGCCAGCAGTTCCCCCTCGGGACTAGCGGGAGGGCCGAAGGATACGCAGTATTTT
CDR3aa: CASSSPSGLAGGPKDTQYF

abundance: .
j_gene: TRBJ2-3
d_gene: .
v_gene: TRBV7-2
CDR3nt: TGTGCCAGCAGCTTAGATCATGGCGGGGCCTCACGAGGGGAGCAGTATTTT
CDR3aa: CASSLDHGGASRGEQYF

abundance: .
j_gene: TRBJ1-1
d_gene: .
v_gene: TRBV7-9
CDR3nt: TGTGCCAGCAGCTTAGCGAGGGTTGAAGCTTTCTTT
CDR3aa: CASSLARVEAFF

abundance: .
j_gene: TRBJ1-3
d_gene: .
v_gene: TRBV15
CDR3nt: TGTGCCACCAGCCCCCCAACGGCTGGAAACACCATATATTTT
CDR3aa: CATSPPTAGNTIYF

abundance: .
j_gene: TRBJ2-7
d_gene: TRBD2
v_gene: TRBV7-8
CDR3nt: TGTGCCAGCAGCTTAGCCGAGGGACTAGCGGGGCGATACGAGCAGTACTTC
CDR3aa: CASSLAEGLAGRYEQYF

abundance: few
j_gene: TRBJ1-5
d_gene: TRBD1
v_gene: TRBV2
CDR3nt: TGTGCCAGCAGTGAGGGGACAGGGCATCAGCCCCAGCATTTT
CDR3aa: CASSEGTGHQPQHF

abundance: .
j_gene: TRBJ2-3
d_gene: TRBD1
v_gene: TRBV28
CDR3nt: TGTGCCAGCAGTTTAATGTTCGATATTCGTAACCCCGCGGGACAGGGGAGCACAGATACGCAGTATTTT
CDR3aa: CASSLMFDIRNPAGQGSTDTQYF

abundance: .
j_gene: TRBJ1-6
d_gene: .
v_gene: TRBV4-1
CDR3nt: TGCGCCAGCAGCCAAGGGATGGCCAGGGGCATTAATTCACCCCTCCACTTT
CDR3aa: CASSQGMARGINSPLHF